This T cell receptor (beta chain) is drawn from a study of T cell responses to AZD1222 COVID-19 vaccine. Method: immunoSEQ multiplex PCR; TCRdb's copy keeps in-frame clones and lacks some. The table has around 18,000 clones, roughly 80% seen once. Germline V lookup: CDR1 SGHRS, CDR2 YFSETQ. The CDR3 is 15 residues long. Trimming removed 0 bases from V and 3 bases from J, with 12 bases in between. This TCR was recovered from an adult who received the AZD1222 COVID-19 vaccine. The input for sequencing was peripheral blood, taken 28 days after the second AZD1222 dose. The chain links TRBV5-1 to TRBJ1-1; maybe TRBD1 (5 bases). The CDR3 sequence is CASSLAIGADTEAFF. Written as DNA, the CDR3 is TGCGCCAGCAGCTTGGCCATAGGGGCGGACACTGAAGCTTTCTTT.